The T cell receptor beta chain described here comes from a study of blood T cell repertoires in COVID-19 (dated by TCRdb to 2018 to 2020). Some background on the complete study: Collaborator samples came from the United States, Italy and Spain and covered acute and convalescent phases of COVID-19. The prospective study material was composed of cDNA or gDNA derived from T cells, B-cell-depleted T cells, or PBMCs. Subjects who had been exposed to COVID-19, were actively infected with it, or had recovered from it provided the deeply sampled blood TCRbeta repertoires that made up the dataset. A freely available public database, intended as a resource for researchers studying the immune response to SARS-CoV-2, is where the repertoires were released. Samples were obtained from the ongoing ImmuneRACE study (first 160 participants) and from about 1,300 subjects provided by 6 global collaborators. Sample metadata almost always included a de-identified subject ID, COVID-19 status, age in years and sex. Where HLA class I and class II types were available, the types were taken from metadata supplied by the sample provider, not from assay-based typing. Summary of the overall study and its limitations: Clinical and demographic metadata were provided uncurated, with the amount varying by source and participant.

In regard to this clone: What this receptor recognizes is not known. Within one base of it there is no much larger clone, and no base qualities were kept.

Taken from cysteine to phenylalanine, the CDR3 has 16 residues. CDR3 DNA is the only sequence kept; it has 48 bases, read in frame from the first base. Deletion took 3 bases off V and 2 bases off J, with a span of 15 bases between the germline ends. CDR1 SGDLS and CDR2 YYNGEE were looked up in the germline V gene. TCRbeta CDR3 regions were amplified from genomic DNA by means of the immunoSEQ Assay, a bias-controlled multiplex PCR. The original pipeline was this. Within the assay, amplification of reference gene primers was used to estimate how many nucleated cells each sample contained. To quantify the absolute abundance of each unique TCRbeta CDR3 rearrangement, sequence reads were collapsed and filtered. Productive Simpson clonality was computed per sample as the square root of Simpson's diversity index over productive rearrangements. Here the immuneACCESS table is served through TCRdb, limited to in-frame sequences with V and J called. Missing clones are a known gap in these copies; in checked studies unresolved V genes cover under half, and the rest lacks a known reason. For V, J and clone size, that table is used; D and trimming come from the DNA. For this sample the table gives over 85,000 clones, of which around 87% were detected only once. Approximately 15% of the sample goes to the ten largest clones.

Whole blood was collected in K2EDTA tubes by collaborating institutions according to the institutions' own protocols. For TCRbeta analysis, collaborators shipped samples as frozen whole blood, isolated PBMCs, or DNA extracted from either of those sample types. In this chain, TRBV9 is recombined with TRBJ2-1; TRBD1 is possibly the D segment (6 matching bases). The TCR comes from a human donor in a cohort sampled during active COVID-19. The sequencing input was peripheral blood. The CDR3 region has the sequence CASSARTDRTYNEQFF. Here is the DNA: TGTGCCAGCAGCGCACGGACAGACCGTACCTACAATGAGCAGTTCTTC.